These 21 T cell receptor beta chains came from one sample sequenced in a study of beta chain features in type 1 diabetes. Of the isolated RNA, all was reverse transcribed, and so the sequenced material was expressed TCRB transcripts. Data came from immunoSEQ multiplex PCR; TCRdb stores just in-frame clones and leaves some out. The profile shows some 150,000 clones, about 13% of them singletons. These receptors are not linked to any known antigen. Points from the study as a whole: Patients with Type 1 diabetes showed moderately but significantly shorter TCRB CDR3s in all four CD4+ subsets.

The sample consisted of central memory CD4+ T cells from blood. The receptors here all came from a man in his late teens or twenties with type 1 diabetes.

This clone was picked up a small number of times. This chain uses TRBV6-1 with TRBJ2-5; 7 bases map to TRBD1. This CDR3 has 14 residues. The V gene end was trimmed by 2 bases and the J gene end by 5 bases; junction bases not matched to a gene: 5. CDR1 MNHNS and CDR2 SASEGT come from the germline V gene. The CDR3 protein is CASSERGPRETQYF. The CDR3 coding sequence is TGTGCCAGCAGTGAAAGGGGGCCCAGGGAGACCCAGTACTTC.

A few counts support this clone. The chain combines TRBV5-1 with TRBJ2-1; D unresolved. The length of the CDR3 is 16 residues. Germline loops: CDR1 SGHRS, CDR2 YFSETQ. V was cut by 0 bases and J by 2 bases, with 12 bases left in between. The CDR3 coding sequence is TGCGCCAGCAGCTTGGGGGCCAGACTCACCTACAATGAGCAGTTCTTC. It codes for CASSLGARLTYNEQFF. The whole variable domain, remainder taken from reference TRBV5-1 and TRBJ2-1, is KAGVTQTPRYLIKTRGQQVTLSCSPISGHRSVSWYQQTPGQGLQFLFEYFSETQRNKGNFPGRFSGRQFSNSRSEMNVSTLELGDSALYLCASSLGARLTYNEQFFGPGTRLTVL.

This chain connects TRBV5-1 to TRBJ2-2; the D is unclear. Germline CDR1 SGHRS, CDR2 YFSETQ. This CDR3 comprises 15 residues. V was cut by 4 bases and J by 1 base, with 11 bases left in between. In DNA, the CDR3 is TGCGCCAGCAGCCCCCAGGCAGGGAACACCGGGGAGCTGTTTTTT. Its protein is CASSPQAGNTGELFF.

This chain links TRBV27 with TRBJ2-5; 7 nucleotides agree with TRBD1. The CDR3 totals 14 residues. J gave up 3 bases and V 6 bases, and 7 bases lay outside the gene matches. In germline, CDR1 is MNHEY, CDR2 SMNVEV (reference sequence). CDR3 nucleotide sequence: TGTGCCAGCAGGGGAGACAGGGAAAAAGAGACCCAGTACTTC. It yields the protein CASRGDREKETQYF.

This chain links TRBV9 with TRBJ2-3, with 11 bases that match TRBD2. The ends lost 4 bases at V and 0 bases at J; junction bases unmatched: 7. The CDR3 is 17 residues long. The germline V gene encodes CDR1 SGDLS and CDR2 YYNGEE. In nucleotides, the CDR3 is TGTGCCAGCAGCCCGGGACTAGCGGCAACTAGCACAGATACGCAGTATTTT. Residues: CASSPGLAATSTDTQYF.

The CDR3 DNA reads as TGTGCCAGCAGTCGGACTGCCCAAGAGACCCAGTACTTC. Protein sequence: CASSRTAQETQYF. The chain uses TRBV6-5 and TRBJ2-5; tentative D call: TRBD2 (5 bases). The CDR3 is made up of 13 amino acids. Between the trimmed V and J ends, which lost 5 bases and 1 base, there was a span of 8 bases. From germline, CDR1 is MNHEY and CDR2 SVGAGI.

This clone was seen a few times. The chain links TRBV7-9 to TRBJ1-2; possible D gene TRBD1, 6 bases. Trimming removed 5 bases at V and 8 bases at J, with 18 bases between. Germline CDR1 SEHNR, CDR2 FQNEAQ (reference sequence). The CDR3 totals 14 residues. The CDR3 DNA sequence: TGTGCCAGCAGCCTAGGCGGGGGCGCGCAGGGCTACACCTTC. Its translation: CASSLGGGAQGYTF. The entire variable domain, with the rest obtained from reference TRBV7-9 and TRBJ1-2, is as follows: DTGVSQNPRHKITKRGQNVTFRCDPISEHNRLYWYRQTLGQGPEFLTYFQNEAQLEKSRLLSDRFSAERPKGSFSTLEIQRTEQGDSAMYLCASSLGGGAQGYTFGSGTRLTVV.

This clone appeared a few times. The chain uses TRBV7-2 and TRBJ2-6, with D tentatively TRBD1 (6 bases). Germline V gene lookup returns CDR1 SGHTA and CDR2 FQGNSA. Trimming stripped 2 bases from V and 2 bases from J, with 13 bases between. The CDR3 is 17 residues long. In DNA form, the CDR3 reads TGTGCCAGCAGCTTACAACAGGGAAATACTGGGGCCAACGTCCTGACTTTC. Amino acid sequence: CASSLQQGNTGANVLTF.

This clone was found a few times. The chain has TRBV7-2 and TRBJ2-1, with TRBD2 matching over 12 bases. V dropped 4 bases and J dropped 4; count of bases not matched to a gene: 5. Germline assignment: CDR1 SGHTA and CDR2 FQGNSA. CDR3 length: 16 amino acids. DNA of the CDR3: TGTGCCAGCAGCTCCTCTAGCGGGGGGGCGTACAATGAGCAGTTCTTC. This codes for CASSSSSGGAYNEQFF.

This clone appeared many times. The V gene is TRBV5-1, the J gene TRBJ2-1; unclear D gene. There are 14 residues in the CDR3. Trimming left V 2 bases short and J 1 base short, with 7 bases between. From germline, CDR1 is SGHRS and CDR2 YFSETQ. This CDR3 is CASSFGRSYNEQFF. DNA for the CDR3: TGCGCCAGCAGCTTCGGTAGGTCCTACAATGAGCAGTTCTTC.

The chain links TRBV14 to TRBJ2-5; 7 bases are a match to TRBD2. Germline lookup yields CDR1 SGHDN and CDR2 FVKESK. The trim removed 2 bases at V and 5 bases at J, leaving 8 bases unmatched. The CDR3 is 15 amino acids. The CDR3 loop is CASSQYVGLFETQYF. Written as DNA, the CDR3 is TGTGCCAGCAGCCAATATGTGGGACTATTCGAGACCCAGTACTTC. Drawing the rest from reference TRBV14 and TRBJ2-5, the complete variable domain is EAGVTQFPSHSVIEKGQTVTLRCDPISGHDNLYWYRRVMGKEIKFLLHFVKESKQDESGMPNNRFLAERTGGTYSTLKVQPAELEDSGVYFCASSQYVGLFETQYFGPGTRLLVL.

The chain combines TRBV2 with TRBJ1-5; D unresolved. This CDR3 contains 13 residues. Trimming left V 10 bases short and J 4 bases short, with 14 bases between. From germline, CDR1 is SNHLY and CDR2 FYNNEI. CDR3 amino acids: CATNLGGNQPQHF. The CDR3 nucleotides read TGTGCCACCAATTTGGGAGGTAATCAGCCCCAGCATTTT.

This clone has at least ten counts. The CDR3 bases are TGTGCCAGCAGTTCTAGGGTGGCTAATGAAAAACTGTTTTTT. It yields the protein CASSSRVANEKLFF. The chain links TRBV28 to TRBJ1-4; D remains ambiguous. The CDR3 has 14 residues. Germline loops: CDR1 MDHEN, CDR2 SYDVKM. Trimming stripped 4 bases from V and 3 bases from J, with 9 bases between.

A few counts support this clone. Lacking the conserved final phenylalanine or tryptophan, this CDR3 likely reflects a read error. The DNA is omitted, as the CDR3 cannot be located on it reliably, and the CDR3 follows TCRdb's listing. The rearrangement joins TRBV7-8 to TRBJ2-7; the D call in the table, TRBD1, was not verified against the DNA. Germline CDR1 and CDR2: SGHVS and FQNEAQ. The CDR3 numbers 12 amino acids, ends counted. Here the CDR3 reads CASSSKGDPHRL.

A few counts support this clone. CDR3 in DNA: TGTGCCAGCAGCTCGGGGCGAAACACCATATATTTT. It is translated as CASSSGRNTIYF. The rearrangement joins TRBV13 to TRBJ1-3; the D gene is possibly TRBD1 (5 bases). CDR3 length equals 12 residues. V gave up 4 bases and J gave up 5 bases, with 6 bases separating them. Germline assignment: CDR1 PRHDT and CDR2 FYEKMQ (reference sequence).

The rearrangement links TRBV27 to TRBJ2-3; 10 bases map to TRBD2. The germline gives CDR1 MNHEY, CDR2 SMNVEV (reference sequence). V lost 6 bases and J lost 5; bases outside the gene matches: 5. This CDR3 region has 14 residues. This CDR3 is CASRASGGLDTQYF. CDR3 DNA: TGTGCCAGCAGAGCTAGCGGGGGCTTAGATACGCAGTATTTT.

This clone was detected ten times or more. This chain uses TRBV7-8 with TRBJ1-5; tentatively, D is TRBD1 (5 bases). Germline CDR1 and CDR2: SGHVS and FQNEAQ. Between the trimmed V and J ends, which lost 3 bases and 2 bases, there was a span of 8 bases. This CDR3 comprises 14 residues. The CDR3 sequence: CASSLGRGNQPQHF. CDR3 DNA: TGTGCCAGCAGCTTGGGCAGGGGCAATCAGCCCCAGCATTTT. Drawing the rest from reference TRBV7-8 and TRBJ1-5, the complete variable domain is GAGVSQSPRYKVAKRGQDVALRCDPISGHVSLFWYQQALGQGPEFLTYFQNEAQLDKSGLPSDRFFAERPEGSVSTLKIQRTQQEDSAVYLCASSLGRGNQPQHFGDGTRLSIL.

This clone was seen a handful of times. Here the CDR3 reads CASSADYKDTGELFF. CDR3 DNA sequence: TGTGCCAGCAGTGCAGATTACAAGGACACCGGGGAGCTGTTTTTT. The chain couples TRBV25-1 to TRBJ2-2; D call uncertain. Germline lookup yields CDR1 MGHDK and CDR2 SYGVNS. V gave up 4 bases and J gave up 3 bases, with 12 bases separating them. CDR3 length: 15 residues.

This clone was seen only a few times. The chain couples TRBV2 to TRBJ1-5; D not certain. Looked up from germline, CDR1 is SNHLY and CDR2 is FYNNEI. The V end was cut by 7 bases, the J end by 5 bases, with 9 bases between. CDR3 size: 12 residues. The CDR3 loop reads CASKQRDQPQHF. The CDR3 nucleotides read TGTGCCAGCAAACAGAGGGATCAGCCCCAGCATTTT.

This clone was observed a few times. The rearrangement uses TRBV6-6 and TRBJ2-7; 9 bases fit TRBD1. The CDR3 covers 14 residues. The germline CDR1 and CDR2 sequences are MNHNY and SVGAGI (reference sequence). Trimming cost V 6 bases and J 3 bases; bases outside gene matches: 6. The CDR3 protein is CASRGTGLIYEQYF. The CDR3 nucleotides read TGTGCCAGCAGAGGGACAGGGTTGATCTACGAGCAGTACTTC.

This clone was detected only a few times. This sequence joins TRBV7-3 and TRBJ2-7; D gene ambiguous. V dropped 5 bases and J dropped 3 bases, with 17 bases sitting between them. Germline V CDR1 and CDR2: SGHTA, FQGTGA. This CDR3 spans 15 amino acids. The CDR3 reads CASSPVAVPYYEQYF. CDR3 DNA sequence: TGTGCCAGCAGCCCCGTAGCCGTCCCCTACTACGAGCAGTACTTC.